These 2 T cell receptor beta chains were sequenced from one sample in a study of blood T cell repertoires in COVID-19. The table came from immunoSEQ multiplex PCR; TCRdb's copy has only in-frame clones and leaves some out. Among approximately 150,000 clones, 70% to 90% were seen once, and the ten largest hold approximately 11%. Sequencing was carried out using peripheral blood. The source of these receptors is a human donor in a cohort sampled during active COVID-19.

This chain joins TRBV5-5 and TRBJ1-1, with TRBD1 identical over 7 bases. The CDR3 sequence is 15 residues long. Germline V CDR1 and CDR2: SGHKS, YYEKEE (reference sequence). V dropped 6 bases and J dropped 6; count of bases not matched to a gene: 14. This CDR3 is CASTPPGGQRAEAFF. Here the CDR3 DNA reads TGTGCCAGCACCCCACCAGGGGGGCAGAGGGCTGAAGCTTTCTTT.

The chain employs TRBV16 and TRBJ2-5; a possible D gene is TRBD2 (6 bases). This CDR3 is 16 amino acids long. Trimming pared 0 bases from V and 4 bases from J, leaving 15 bases between. Germline V gene sequence: CDR1 KGHSY, CDR2 FQNENV. The CDR3 DNA reads as TGTGCCAGCAGCCAATCGTTTCCCGGGGGTGGAGAGACCCAGTACTTC. Its protein is CASSQSFPGGGETQYF.